This T cell receptor (beta chain) was profiled in a study of tumor-infiltrating lymphocytes in primary liver carcinoma (dated by TCRdb to the late 2010s). Background for the entire study: Hepatocellular carcinoma (four) or combined HCC and intrahepatic cholangiocarcinoma (one) was present in the five patients, who were three men and two women aged 30 to 69 years. To link TCRbeta repertoire diversity with the local molecular phenotype, the roughly 26 tumor region samples were profiled using Agilent mRNA microarrays. The five patients had tumors of stage T1-T3 N0M0, with maximum diameters ranging from roughly 4.2 to 11 cm. A total of about 35 specimens from 5 patients went through TCRbeta repertoire sequencing, namely 25 tumor regions, 5 adjacent noncancerous liver tissues and 5 peripheral blood samples. Samples yielded roughly 3.65 to 7.5 million productive TCRbeta reads; read depth did not differ significantly between tissue types. Technical replicate repertoires showed high reproducibility, with mean shared-clone rates about 0.88 and correlation coefficients above 0.95. For each liver tumor, the study sampled five regions along with adjacent normal tissue and blood, and applied TCRbeta repertoire sequencing, expression microarrays and whole-exome sequencing. General conclusions and limits of the study: Only a few patients were included in the study, and the authors note that the findings should be validated in a larger study. Because only the TCR beta chain was sequenced and unpaired alpha chains were not captured, true repertoire diversity is likely underestimated. Because the samples were bulk and unsorted, CD4+ and CD8+ T cell repertoires could not be compared. The top 250 clones accounted for a significantly greater share of the repertoire in tumors than in blood (p = 0.039). Repertoire overlap was higher between tumor regions (mean roughly 35%) than tumor-adjacent (approximately 17%) or tumor-blood (approximately 15%) pairs, consistent with antigen-driven expansion. Only about 7.5-24% of top clones were present in all five regions of a tumor, suggesting spatial heterogeneity of tumor-infiltrating T cells.

Including cysteine and phenylalanine, the CDR3 has 16 amino acids. The only DNA kept is the CDR3, 48 bases in frame from the first base. CDR1 and CDR2 (SEHNR, FQNEAQ) derive from the germline V gene (reference sequence). Starting from roughly 500 ng total RNA, TCRbeta-specific cDNA was produced by reverse transcription with a constant-region primer and ProtoScript II reverse transcriptase. Construction of the TCRbeta libraries relied on three nested rounds of multiplex PCR, following a slightly modified ARM-PCR procedure. Each of the first two PCR rounds ran for approximately 9 cycles and used multiplex TRBV1-TRBV30 forward primers together with a Cbeta reverse primer. Sample barcodes and Illumina adapters were added in a final 25-cycle PCR with Deep VentR polymerase. Before sequencing, amplicons of 200-500 bp were purified from gel using a QIAquick gel extraction kit. An Illumina HiSeq 2500 was used to sequence the TCRbeta amplicons with 250-bp paired-end reads. The authors processed their data as follows. Trimmomatic v0.33 was used to quality-trim the reads, and FLASH v1.2.11 was used to merge paired reads so that full CDR3 sequences could be recovered. MiGEC v1.2.1b assigned V, D and J germline segments to the rearranged TCRbeta sequences. Clonotype statistics and Shannon-Wiener diversity indices were calculated with VDJtools v1.0.0. Except for diversity analysis, only each sample's 250 most abundant clonotypes were used in subsequent analyses to reduce sampling bias. Using fastp trimming at Q25 and MiXCR clonotype assembly, TCRdb reanalyzed the public sequencing data and kept in-frame beta chains. Every CDR3 protein is listed once, alongside the most common genes and DNA of its rows. The V and J calls reflect TCRdb's pipeline rather than the authors' work. The sample includes around 40,000 distinct CDR3 sequences, with approximately 70% observed a single time. The ten largest clones take up about a fifth of the sample.

This clonotype was observed a single time. The antigen it recognizes is unknown. Relative to the germline gene, one junction end is altered; a read error may explain this. Total RNA and DNA were co-extracted without cell sorting from approximately 20-30 mg of bulk tissue using the AllPrep DNA/RNA mini kit. Between late 2015 and March 2016, a few patients in China with histopathologically diagnosed primary liver carcinoma had surgical resection. At the time of sampling, the patients were treatment-naive and had chronic HBV infection. Five spatially separated regions were sampled from each tumor: the superior, inferior, left-lateral and right-lateral poles, plus the tumor centre. More than 75% viable tumor cells were found by histology in every tumor sample. Each fresh piece of tumor and adjacent tissue was cut in two, with one half stored in RNAlater at -80 degrees C and the other half sent for histology.

The receptor's source is a man aged 35 to 55 with primary liver carcinoma and hepatitis B virus infection. Recombination connected TRBV7-9 to TRBJ2-7; the D region possibly corresponds to TRBD2 (5 bases align). Sequencing was performed on liver tumor tissue from sampling region 2. The meaning of the sample's cell subset or site label: tumor region T2, inferior pole. This receptor carries the CDR3 CASGPDYPRSSYEQHF. Here is the DNA: TGTGCCAGCGGCCCCGACTATCCAAGGAGCTCCTACGAGCAGCACTTC.